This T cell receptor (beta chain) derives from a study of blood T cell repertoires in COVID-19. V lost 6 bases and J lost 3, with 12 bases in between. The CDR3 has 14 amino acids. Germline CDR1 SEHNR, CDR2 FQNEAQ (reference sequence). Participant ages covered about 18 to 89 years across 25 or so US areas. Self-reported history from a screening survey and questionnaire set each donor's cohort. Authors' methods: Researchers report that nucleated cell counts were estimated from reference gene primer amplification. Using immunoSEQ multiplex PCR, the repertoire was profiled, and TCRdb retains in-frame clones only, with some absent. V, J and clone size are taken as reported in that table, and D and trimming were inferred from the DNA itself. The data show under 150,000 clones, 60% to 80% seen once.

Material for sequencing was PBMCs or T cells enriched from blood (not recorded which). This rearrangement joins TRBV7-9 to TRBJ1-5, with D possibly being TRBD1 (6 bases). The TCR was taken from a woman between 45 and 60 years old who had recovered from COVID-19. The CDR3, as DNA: TGTGCCAGCAGTCCCGACAGGCCCAATCAGCCCCAGCATTTT. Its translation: CASSPDRPNQPQHF.